Here is one T cell receptor beta chain with its context. The data were obtained in a study of beta chain features in type 1 diabetes. The whole isolated RNA underwent reverse transcription, so sequencing captured expressed TCRB transcripts. Produced via immunoSEQ multiplex PCR; TCRdb's table is partial and in-frame only. The sample lists fewer than 250,000 clones; about 10% were seen once. Specimen: naive CD4+ T cells from blood. The TCR was taken from a woman between 18 and 29 years old in good health.

The CDR3 region is CASSQLGYRGSNTEAFF. CDR3 DNA sequence: TGTGCCAGCTCGCAGCTAGGGTACAGGGGTTCAAACACTGAAGCTTTCTTT. The gene calls are TRBV18 and TRBJ1-1; 7 nucleotides match TRBD1. Per germline, CDR1 KGHSH and CDR2 LQKENI. The CDR3 loop spans 17 amino acids. V shed 6 bases and J 2 bases; nucleotides not matched to a gene: 15.